The rows below give T cell receptor beta chains drawn from one sample of a study of response to subunit inactivated influenza vaccine. TCRdb re-derived calls from the RT-PCR reads in MiXCR, one entry per CDR3 protein. The data contain 860,000 or so distinct CDR3 sequences, approximately 22% of them seen just once; the ten biggest clones take up about a tenth. The sample here was PBMCs from blood, taken 5 days after vaccination. The receptor set was obtained from a man in his forties or fifties who received an inactivated influenza vaccine. The CDR3 runs from the conserved cysteine through the conserved F or W. A D gene is named only where the DNA matches it firmly. Clone size is stated in some rows and not others, as once, few, many or a class when expanded.

d_gene: TRBD1
abundance: .
v_gene: TRBV10-3
j_gene: TRBJ2-6
CDR3nt: TGTGCCACCCCGCTTGGACGGCGCAGGGGGAGTTCCGGGGCCAACGTCCTGACTTTC
CDR3aa: CATPLGRRRGSSGANVLTF

d_gene: .
abundance: .
v_gene: TRBV5-1
j_gene: TRBJ2-7
CDR3nt: TGCGCCAGCAGCTTGGGTTCCGGCACGTCCTACGAGCAGTACTTC
CDR3aa: CASSLGSGTSYEQYF

d_gene: TRBD2
abundance: .
v_gene: TRBV20-1
j_gene: TRBJ2-2
CDR3nt: TGCAGTGCTAGAGATTACGAGCCTAGCGGGAGAGGCGGGGAGCTGTTTTTT
CDR3aa: CSARDYEPSGRGGELFF

d_gene: .
abundance: few
v_gene: TRBV12-3/TRBV12-4
j_gene: TRBJ1-4
CDR3nt: TGTGCCAGCAGGCCTCTTACAGGAGGAGGAACTAATGAAAAACTGTTTTTT
CDR3aa: CASRPLTGGGTNEKLFF

d_gene: .
abundance: few
v_gene: TRBV20-1
j_gene: TRBJ2-7
CDR3nt: TGCAGTGCTAGACTGTCAATCAGGGATATATCCTACGAGCAGTACTTC
CDR3aa: CSARLSIRDISYEQYF

d_gene: TRBD2
abundance: few
v_gene: TRBV4-1
j_gene: TRBJ2-3
CDR3nt: TGCGCCAGCAGCCAAGTCTTAGCGGGAATCACAGATACGCAGTATTTT
CDR3aa: CASSQVLAGITDTQYF

d_gene: TRBD1
abundance: once
v_gene: TRBV12-5
j_gene: TRBJ2-1
CDR3nt: TGTGCTAGTGCTCCGGGACAGGGCTACAATGAGCAGTTCTTC
CDR3aa: CASAPGQGYNEQFF

d_gene: .
abundance: few
v_gene: TRBV20-1
j_gene: TRBJ2-2
CDR3nt: TGCAGTGCTAGATCGGGGGCGAACACCGGGGAGCTGTTTTTT
CDR3aa: CSARSGANTGELFF

d_gene: .
abundance: .
v_gene: TRBV7-6
j_gene: TRBJ2-7
CDR3nt: TGTGCCAGCAGCTTAGGCACCAAGAGCTACGAGCAGTACTTC
CDR3aa: CASSLGTKSYEQYF

d_gene: .
abundance: few
v_gene: TRBV10-3
j_gene: TRBJ2-7
CDR3nt: TGTGCCATCAGTGACGGGACCAACTACGAGCAGTACTTC
CDR3aa: CAISDGTNYEQYF

d_gene: TRBD2
abundance: .
v_gene: TRBV5-1
j_gene: TRBJ2-1
CDR3nt: TGCGCCAGCAGTCCCGGGAGGGAGAAAGCCTACAATGAGCAGTTCTTC
CDR3aa: CASSPGREKAYNEQFF

d_gene: TRBD1
abundance: .
v_gene: TRBV15
j_gene: TRBJ2-2
CDR3nt: TGTGCCACCAGCTGGGAAACCGGGACAGCGAACACCGGGGAGCTGTTTTTT
CDR3aa: CATSWETGTANTGELFF

d_gene: .
abundance: .
v_gene: TRBV20-1
j_gene: TRBJ2-7
CDR3nt: TGCAGTGTTAGATTAAGCTCCTACGAGCAGTACTTC
CDR3aa: CSVRLSSYEQYF

d_gene: .
abundance: many
v_gene: TRBV24-1
j_gene: TRBJ2-2
CDR3nt: TGTGCCACCAGTGATTTGCCAGGGGAAGGAACCGGGGAGCTGTTTTTT
CDR3aa: CATSDLPGEGTGELFF

d_gene: .
abundance: .
v_gene: TRBV6-2/TRBV6-3
j_gene: TRBJ1-1
CDR3nt: TGTGCCAGCAGTTTTTTGGGGAGGGCTACCACTGAAGCTTTCTTT
CDR3aa: CASSFLGRATTEAFF

d_gene: TRBD1
abundance: .
v_gene: TRBV27
j_gene: TRBJ2-7
CDR3nt: TGTGCCAGCAGCCAACCGGGACAGGGTGACGAGCAGTACTTC
CDR3aa: CASSQPGQGDEQYF

d_gene: .
abundance: .
v_gene: TRBV20-1
j_gene: TRBJ2-4
CDR3nt: TGCAGCGCTAGAGCCGAGCTAGCGACACTAGCCAAAAACATTCAGTACTTC
CDR3aa: CSARAELATLAKNIQYF

d_gene: .
abundance: .
v_gene: TRBV7-9
j_gene: TRBJ1-1
CDR3nt: TGTGCCAGCCGCCCCCACTTTCTGGGGGCGGGAAGCACTGAAGCTTTCTTT
CDR3aa: CASRPHFLGAGSTEAFF

d_gene: .
abundance: .
v_gene: TRBV7-2
j_gene: TRBJ1-1
CDR3nt: TGTGCCAGCAGCTCCGGACCTTGGGACACTGAAGCTTTCTTT
CDR3aa: CASSSGPWDTEAFF

d_gene: TRBD1
abundance: few
v_gene: TRBV6-5
j_gene: TRBJ1-2
CDR3nt: TGTGCCAGCAGTTACTCAGACAGGGGAAACTATGGCTACACCTTC
CDR3aa: CASSYSDRGNYGYTF

d_gene: .
abundance: many
v_gene: TRBV12-3/TRBV12-4
j_gene: TRBJ1-5
CDR3nt: TGTGCCAGCAGCTATACGGGGGTCTCCCTCAATCAGCCCCAGCATTTT
CDR3aa: CASSYTGVSLNQPQHF

d_gene: .
abundance: many
v_gene: TRBV28
j_gene: TRBJ2-7
CDR3nt: TGTGCCAGCAGTACGGGGAGCTCCTACGAGCAGTACTTC
CDR3aa: CASSTGSSYEQYF

d_gene: .
abundance: few
v_gene: TRBV20-1
j_gene: TRBJ2-1
CDR3nt: TGCAGTGCTGGTGGGACCCTGACGGATGAGCAGTTCTTC
CDR3aa: CSAGGTLTDEQFF

d_gene: TRBD2
abundance: few
v_gene: TRBV28
j_gene: TRBJ2-1
CDR3nt: TGTGCCAGCAGTAACCCGCGGGAGAGTTCCTACAATGAGCAGTTCTTC
CDR3aa: CASSNPRESSYNEQFF

d_gene: .
abundance: .
v_gene: TRBV3-1
j_gene: TRBJ2-3
CDR3nt: TGTGCCAGCAGCCCATATTCCGGGGCACGGTCGACAGATACGCAGTATTTT
CDR3aa: CASSPYSGARSTDTQYF

d_gene: TRBD1
abundance: few
v_gene: TRBV5-5
j_gene: TRBJ2-7
CDR3nt: TGTGCCAGCAGTCGACAGGGGACTGACGAGCAGTACTTC
CDR3aa: CASSRQGTDEQYF

d_gene: .
abundance: few
v_gene: TRBV2
j_gene: TRBJ2-5
CDR3nt: TGTGCCAGCAGTGCCGGGAGAATAGTAGAGACCCAGTACTTC
CDR3aa: CASSAGRIVETQYF

d_gene: .
abundance: .
v_gene: TRBV6-2/TRBV6-3
j_gene: TRBJ1-2
CDR3nt: TGTGCCAGCCTACGGGGGAATAACTATGGCTACACCTTC
CDR3aa: CASLRGNNYGYTF

d_gene: .
abundance: few
v_gene: TRBV7-2
j_gene: TRBJ1-1
CDR3nt: TGTGCCAGCAGCTTGCAGGGGCTGGACACTGAAGCTTTCTTT
CDR3aa: CASSLQGLDTEAFF

d_gene: .
abundance: .
v_gene: TRBV21-1
j_gene: TRBJ1-3
CDR3nt: TGTGCCAGCAGCGAACTGAAGACAGGGGAAGGGAGAAACACCATATATTTT
CDR3aa: CASSELKTGEGRNTIYF

d_gene: .
abundance: .
v_gene: TRBV5-1
j_gene: TRBJ2-3
CDR3nt: TGCGCCAGCACCATAGGACAGTGGGGACCAGATACGCAGTATTTT
CDR3aa: CASTIGQWGPDTQYF

d_gene: .
abundance: few
v_gene: TRBV20-1
j_gene: TRBJ2-5
CDR3nt: TGCAGTGCCTGGGCCGGGACCCAGTACTTC
CDR3aa: CSAWAGTQYF

d_gene: TRBD1
abundance: .
v_gene: TRBV6-5
j_gene: TRBJ2-5
CDR3nt: TGTGCCAGCAGTTACCCGGACAGGGTAGGGCGGGAGACCCAGTACTTC
CDR3aa: CASSYPDRVGRETQYF

d_gene: .
abundance: .
v_gene: TRBV20-1
j_gene: TRBJ2-6
CDR3nt: TGCAGTGCCCCGGCTTCTTGGGCCAACGTCCTGACTTTC
CDR3aa: CSAPASWANVLTF

d_gene: .
abundance: .
v_gene: TRBV7-2
j_gene: TRBJ2-7
CDR3nt: TGTGCCAGCAACGTTGACACTCTCTCCTACGAGCAGTACTTC
CDR3aa: CASNVDTLSYEQYF

d_gene: .
abundance: many
v_gene: TRBV12-3/TRBV12-4
j_gene: TRBJ2-5
CDR3nt: TGTGCCAGCAGCTCCGGCCCTCAAGGGTTGGCCCAGTACTTC
CDR3aa: CASSSGPQGLAQYF